The rows below give T cell receptor beta chains drawn from one sample of a study of CD4+ T cells in melanoma. Sequenced by immunoSEQ multiplex PCR; TCRdb stores in-frame clones only, minus some. In the table there are about 140,000 clones, about 90% of which are singletons. These receptors were taken from a human donor with melanoma. Each CDR3 is given with its conserved first and last residue. A D gene is named only where the DNA matches it firmly. The listing skips clone size in some rows; elsewhere it reads once, few, many or a size class.

D,size,V,J,CDR3,DNA
.,.,TRBV5-1,TRBJ2-3,CASSPGSADTQYF,TGCGCCAGCAGCCCAGGGTCGGCAGATACGCAGTATTTT
TRBD1,.,TRBV7-9,TRBJ1-1,CASSLWTGTGTEAFF,TGTGCCAGCAGCCTTTGGACAGGGACGGGCACTGAAGCTTTCTTT
.,.,TRBV14,TRBJ1-1,CASSPATGGAGRAFF,TGTGCCAGCAGCCCCGCTACGGGGGGCGCTGGGCGAGCTTTCTTT
TRBD1,.,TRBV5-1,TRBJ2-2,CASSGQGAGELFF,TGCGCCAGCAGCGGACAGGGGGCCGGGGAGCTGTTTTTT
TRBD1,.,TRBV6-1,TRBJ1-2,CASSEEARQGNYGYTF,TGTGCCAGCAGTGAAGAAGCGAGACAGGGTAACTATGGCTACACCTTC
TRBD2,.,TRBV5-8,TRBJ2-1,CATNRGAGGLYNEQFF,TGTGCCACTAATAGGGGAGCGGGGGGATTGTACAATGAGCAGTTCTTC
.,.,TRBV9,TRBJ2-7,CASSKGRGGPYEQYF,TGTGCCAGCAGCAAAGGCAGGGGCGGACCCTACGAGCAGTACTTC
TRBD2,.,TRBV10-1,TRBJ2-5,CASSRLAGGQETQYF,TGCGCCAGCAGCCGACTAGCGGGGGGCCAAGAGACCCAGTACTTC
.,.,TRBV5-5,TRBJ2-2,CASSLLGGQPTGELFF,TGTGCCAGCAGCTTGTTAGGAGGACAACCCACGGGGGAGCTGTTTTTT
.,.,TRBV11-1,TRBJ2-5,CASSLAVRETQYF,TGTGCCAGCAGCTTGGCCGTGAGGGAGACCCAGTACTTC
.,.,TRBV2,TRBJ1-5,CASNNRDGHQPQHF,TGTGCCAGCAATAACCGGGACGGCCATCAGCCCCAGCATTTT
.,.,TRBV5-1,TRBJ1-3,CASSLFGGLDSGNTIYF,TGCGCCAGCAGCTTGTTCGGGGGCCTCGACTCTGGAAACACCATATATTTT
TRBD1,.,TRBV13,TRBJ2-5,CASSFYGTGGRGTQYF,TGTGCCAGCAGCTTCTACGGGACAGGGGGAAGGGGGACCCAGTACTTC
.,.,TRBV5-1,TRBJ2-7,CASSRQVNNEQYF,TGCGCCAGCAGTCGACAGGTCAATAACGAGCAGTACTTC
.,.,TRBV7-9,TRBJ1-6,CASSRAYTENSPLHF,TGTGCCAGCAGCCGGGCGTATACAGAGAATTCACCCCTCCACTTT
TRBD1,.,TRBV30,TRBJ1-1,CAWSPGQTGYTEAFF,TGTGCCTGGAGTCCGGGACAGACAGGGTACACTGAAGCTTTCTTT
.,.,TRBV5-1,TRBJ2-7,CASSPGEEQYF,TGCGCCAGCAGCCCAGGGGAAGAGCAGTACTTC
.,.,TRBV18,TRBJ2-7,CASNPQGFSYEQYF,TGTGCCAGCAACCCCCAGGGATTCTCCTACGAGCAGTACTTC
.,.,TRBV2,TRBJ2-3,CASSDSSSTDTQYF,TGTGCCAGCAGTGACTCTAGTAGCACAGATACGCAGTATTTT
.,.,TRBV6-1,TRBJ1-2,CASTQVVSYGYTF,TGTGCCAGCACACAAGTGGTGTCCTATGGCTACACCTTC
.,.,TRBV7-8,TRBJ2-3,CASSPKLGGLADTQYF,TGTGCCAGCAGCCCTAAGCTCGGGGGGCTCGCAGATACGCAGTATTTT
.,.,TRBV5-1,TRBJ2-7,CASSNRVEDEQYF,TGCGCCAGCAGCAACAGGGTCGAAGACGAGCAGTACTTC
.,.,TRBV11-2,TRBJ2-5,CASSYTYQETQYF,TGTGCCAGCAGCTACACGTACCAAGAGACCCAGTACTTC
.,.,TRBV19,TRBJ1-5,CASSATGSQPQHF,TGTGCCAGTAGCGCGACAGGTTCACAGCCCCAGCATTTT
.,.,TRBV6-1,TRBJ2-5,CASSEPTVSPRTQYF,TGTGCCAGCAGTGAGCCGACAGTTTCACCAAGGACCCAGTACTTC
.,.,TRBV6-4,TRBJ1-2,CASSDSSGRDGYTF,TGTGCCAGCAGTGACTCGTCGGGCAGGGACGGCTACACCTTC
.,.,TRBV6-1,TRBJ2-5,CASSDQGEETQYF,TGTGCCAGCAGTGATCAAGGGGAAGAGACCCAGTACTTC
TRBD1,.,TRBV30,TRBJ2-5,CAWSAGTGQETQYF,TGTGCCTGGAGTGCCGGGACAGGCCAAGAGACCCAGTACTTC
.,.,TRBV7-2,TRBJ2-3,CASSSYGEAQYF,TGTGCCAGCAGCTCCTACGGGGAGGCGCAGTATTTT
TRBD2,few,TRBV2,TRBJ2-5,CASSPSVLLAGDQETQYF,TGTGCCAGCAGTCCTTCCGTCTTACTAGCGGGAGACCAAGAGACCCAGTACTTC
.,.,TRBV7-2,TRBJ1-2,CASSLGLSNYGYTF,TGTGCCAGCAGCTTAGGACTCAGTAACTATGGCTACACCTTC
TRBD1,once,TRBV5-1,TRBJ1-1,CASSLGTGGAEAFF,TGCGCCAGCAGCTTGGGGACAGGGGGAGCTGAAGCTTTCTTT
.,.,TRBV5-1,TRBJ2-7,CASSLAQGYEQYF,TGCGCCAGCAGCTTGGCACAGGGTTACGAGCAGTACTTC
.,.,TRBV6-5,TRBJ2-7,CASSHVDNYEQYF,TGTGCCAGCAGTCACGTGGACAACTACGAGCAGTACTTC
.,.,TRBV5-1,TRBJ1-2,CASGVDYNYGYTF,TGCGCCAGTGGCGTGGATTATAACTATGGCTACACCTTC
.,.,TRBV27,TRBJ2-7,CASSLLSGAVEQYF,TGTGCCAGCAGTTTGCTCTCGGGGGCCGTGGAGCAGTACTTC
.,.,TRBV25-1,TRBJ1-6,CASSERIGNSPLHF,TGTGCCAGCAGTGAACGGATAGGCAATTCACCCCTCCACTTT
TRBD2,.,TRBV4-1,TRBJ2-1,CASSRDLGAGGSNEQFF,TGCGCCAGCAGCCGGGATCTGGGGGCGGGGGGCAGTAATGAGCAGTTCTTC
.,once,TRBV18,TRBJ2-5,CASSPTTLETQYF,TGTGCCAGCTCACCAACGACCCTGGAGACCCAGTACTTC
.,.,TRBV4-1,TRBJ1-3,CASSQEIPGGPGNTIYF,TGCGCCAGCAGCCAAGAAATTCCAGGAGGTCCTGGAAACACCATATATTTT
.,.,TRBV7-9,TRBJ2-2,CASSFNTGGIIGELFF,TGTGCCAGCAGCTTCAACACCGGGGGAATAATCGGGGAGCTGTTTTTT
.,.,TRBV2,TRBJ2-7,CASEQEDNEQYF,TGTGCCAGCGAACAGGAGGATAACGAGCAGTACTTC
.,.,TRBV2,TRBJ2-3,CASSGSYAGPRDTQYF,TGTGCCAGCAGTGGCAGTTACGCGGGGCCGCGGGATACGCAGTATTTT
TRBD1,.,TRBV27,TRBJ2-1,CASSSTGDGQFF,TGTGCCAGCAGTTCAACAGGGGATGGGCAGTTCTTC
.,.,TRBV5-1,TRBJ1-1,CASSLGYTNTEAFF,TGCGCCAGCAGCTTGGGTTACACGAACACTGAAGCTTTCTTT
.,.,TRBV7-6,TRBJ2-5,CASSLGGQTQYF,TGTGCCAGCAGCTTAGGCGGACAGACCCAGTACTTC
.,.,TRBV19,TRBJ1-1,CASSVAPSTEAFF,TGTGCCAGTAGTGTCGCGCCTAGCACTGAAGCTTTCTTT
.,few,TRBV6-6,TRBJ1-6,CASSLVGEDSPLHF,TGTGCCAGCAGCCTGGTAGGGGAGGATTCACCCCTCCACTTT
TRBD1,.,TRBV10-3,TRBJ2-5,CATADRDQETQYF,TGTGCCACCGCCGACAGGGACCAAGAGACCCAGTACTTC
.,.,TRBV14,TRBJ1-2,CASSHWTDNYGYTF,TGTGCCAGCAGCCACTGGACAGACAACTATGGCTACACCTTC
.,.,TRBV29-1,TRBJ2-1,CSVETNSQFF,TGCAGCGTCGAAACTAACTCGCAGTTCTTC
.,.,TRBV5-8,TRBJ1-2,CASSTPIGRQNYGYTF,TGTGCCAGCAGTACCCCGATCGGCAGACAGAACTATGGCTACACCTTC
TRBD1,.,TRBV6-6,TRBJ1-5,CASTAPGGLQPQHF,TGTGCCAGCACCGCCCCAGGGGGTCTACAGCCCCAGCATTTT
.,.,TRBV6-1,TRBJ2-6,CAGGIGSGANVLTF,TGTGCCGGCGGGATCGGCTCTGGGGCCAACGTCCTGACTTTC
TRBD2,.,TRBV15,TRBJ2-5,CATSRGERGGETQYF,TGTGCCACCAGCAGGGGCGAGCGGGGTGGGGAGACCCAGTACTTC
.,.,TRBV5-4,TRBJ1-1,CASSLAGRGLSEAFF,TGTGCCAGCAGCTTGGCCGGCAGGGGTTTATCTGAAGCTTTCTTT
.,.,TRBV30,TRBJ1-1,CAWSVAGSWTEAFF,TGTGCCTGGAGTGTAGCAGGGTCTTGGACTGAAGCTTTCTTT
TRBD1,.,TRBV11-2,TRBJ2-6,CASSTGGAGANVLTF,TGTGCCAGCAGCACAGGGGGCGCTGGGGCCAACGTCCTGACTTTC
.,.,TRBV5-1,TRBJ1-2,CASSLDPGRTASYGYTF,TGCGCCAGCAGCCTGGACCCAGGTAGGACAGCTTCTTATGGCTACACCTTC